The next 10 T cell receptor beta chains were all read from a single sample in a study of cytomegalovirus exposure and HLA in healthy donors. PCR amplification relied on 60 Vbeta primers (plus 13 Jbeta primers). Assay used: immunoSEQ multiplex PCR; TCRdb lists only in-frame clones, some missing. The sample comprises some 150,000 clones, around 80% of which are singletons, and about 3.2% rests with the top ten. The sample comprised PBMCs. The receptors here all came from a man younger than 35 in good health and CMV-seropositive.

J is TRBJ2-3 and V is TRBV29-1; TRBD2 agrees at 16 bases. In germline, CDR1 is SQVTM, CDR2 ANQGSEA. The CDR3 spans 17 residues. J gave up 5 bases and V 6 bases, and 11 bases lay outside the gene matches. As DNA, the CDR3 is TGCAGCGTCCCCTCGGGGACTAGCGGGAGGGCGGGAGATACGCAGTATTTT. It specifies CSVPSGTSGRAGDTQYF.

The sample holds a few counts of this clone. The V call is TRBV27, the J call TRBJ2-4; D is perhaps TRBD2 (5 bases). With 8 bases removed from V and 0 bases from J, the gap between germline ends came to 11 bases. The V gene's germline CDR1 is MNHEY and CDR2 SMNVEV (reference sequence). This CDR3 spans 14 amino acids. The CDR3 region is CASGPGVAKNIQYF. The CDR3 bases are TGTGCCAGCGGACCCGGGGTAGCCAAAAACATTCAGTACTTC.

As to this clone: At the DNA level, this CDR3 is encoded by other sequences in the same sample as well. The chain links TRBV5-6 to TRBJ2-7; D is ambiguous. Germline-derived CDR1 and CDR2 are SGHDT and YYEEEE. The CDR3 has 12 amino acids. Trimming left V 1 base short and J 2 bases short, with 4 bases between. CDR3 nucleotide sequence: TGTGCCAGCAGCTTGAGCGCCTACGAGCAGTACTTC. Translating gives CASSLSAYEQYF.

The chain employs TRBV11-2 and TRBJ1-2, with 8 bases aligning to TRBD1. Unmatched junction bases numbered 11, after V lost 4 bases and J lost 13 bases. The CDR3 length is 13 residues. Germline V gene sequence: CDR1 SGHAT, CDR2 FQNNGV. CDR3 sequence reads: CASSSPGQGVVTF. DNA of the CDR3: TGTGCCAGCAGCTCCCCCGGACAGGGTGTTGTCACCTTC.

V gene TRBV28 combines with J gene TRBJ2-3, with D possibly being TRBD2 (7 bases). The length of the CDR3 is 16 residues. The V end lost 7 bases, the J end lost 0 bases, and 17 bases lay between the germline ends. Germline CDR1 and CDR2: MDHEN and SYDVKM. CDR3 in amino acids: CASISPGGGSTDTQYF. The CDR3 DNA is TGTGCCAGCATCAGCCCTGGGGGGGGCAGCACAGATACGCAGTATTTT.

Here the CDR3 DNA reads TGTGCCAGCAGCTTGGACAGTTCCTATGGCTACACCTTC. As protein: CASSLDSSYGYTF. The V call is TRBV7-9, the J call TRBJ1-2; TRBD1 is a possible D gene (6 bases). Germline-derived CDR1 and CDR2 are SEHNR and FQNEAQ (reference sequence). V lost 3 bases, J lost 4 bases, and 9 bases lay in between. The CDR3 covers 13 residues. The variable domain in full, completed from reference TRBV7-9 and TRBJ1-2, reads DTGVSQNPRHKITKRGQNVTFRCDPISEHNRLYWYRQTLGQGPEFLTYFQNEAQLEKSRLLSDRFSAERPKGSFSTLEIQRTEQGDSAMYLCASSLDSSYGYTFGSGTRLTVV.

The V gene is TRBV6-6, the J gene TRBJ1-1; possibly TRBD1 for D (6 bases). CDR3 size: 13 residues. In germline, CDR1 is MNHNY, CDR2 SVGAGI (reference sequence). V dropped 6 bases and J dropped 5 bases, with 13 bases sitting between them. In nucleotides, the CDR3 is TGTGCCAGCAGGGAACAGGGTTTAACTGAAGCTTTCTTT. Translation: CASREQGLTEAFF.

The chain links TRBV2 to TRBJ2-3; 9 bases are a match to TRBD1. This CDR3 contains 16 residues. The germline gives CDR1 SNHLY, CDR2 FYNNEI. J was trimmed by 4 bases and V by 4 bases; bases with no gene match: 9. The CDR3 DNA is TGTGCCAGCAGTGTCCAACGGGACAGGGTACCAGATACGCAGTATTTT. Its translation: CASSVQRDRVPDTQYF.

This rearrangement joins TRBV7-9 to TRBJ2-5; 7 positions agree with TRBD2. With V trimmed by 2 bases and J by 1 base, 1 base remained unmatched. This CDR3 comprises 14 residues. Germline V gene lookup returns CDR1 SEHNR and CDR2 FQNEAQ (reference sequence). Here the CDR3 DNA reads TGTGCCAGCAGCTTAAGCGGGACCCAAGAGACCCAGTACTTC. Encoded protein: CASSLSGTQETQYF. Drawing the rest from reference TRBV7-9 and TRBJ2-5, the complete variable domain is DTGVSQNPRHKITKRGQNVTFRCDPISEHNRLYWYRQTLGQGPEFLTYFQNEAQLEKSRLLSDRFSAERPKGSFSTLEIQRTEQGDSAMYLCASSLSGTQETQYFGPGTRLLVL.

J is TRBJ1-5 and V is TRBV7-9, with 7 bases matching TRBD1. This CDR3 region has 14 residues. Germline V gene data show CDR1 as SEHNR and CDR2 as FQNEAQ (reference sequence). The junction had 5 bases not matched to a gene; V was cut back by 5 bases and J by 4 bases. In nucleotides, the CDR3 is TGTGCCAGCAGCCCTGGGACAGCTAATCAGCCCCAGCATTTT. It encodes CASSPGTANQPQHF.